One and the same sample provided the 24 T cell receptor beta chains below, sequenced in a study of human T cells and chemical hapten exposure (dated by TCRdb to the early 2020s). The library was generated by RACE. Sequencing was performed on a NextSeq 500. The public reads were run again by TCRdb, first through fastp at Q25 and then through MiXCR, and only productive beta chains were kept. One record per CDR3 amino acid sequence lists the most common genes and DNA. Here the sample has roughly 100,000 distinct CDR3 sequences; under 35% occur a single time. The ten largest clones take up less than 3% of the sample. The time point label of this sample denotes: patch test 3, about 24 weeks after DPC sensitization. The sample's treatment or condition label, in plain terms: therapeutic diphenylcyclopropenone sensitization with weekly scalp DPC. The sequenced sample was whole blood, obtained in connection with sensitization to the hapten diphenylcyclopropenone (DPC). The receptors originated from a man in his forties or fifties with alopecia areata. Some clones in this sample may be carry-over from other donors' samples.

The chain has TRBV25-1 and TRBJ2-3; 11 positions agree with TRBD2. This CDR3 comprises 17 residues. V shed 4 bases, J shed 6 bases, and the junction held 12 bases outside the gene matches. CDR1 is MGHDK, CDR2 SYGVNS, per germline. CDR3 DNA: TGTGCCAGCAGTGCGAGCCAACTAGCGGGAGTAGGCGATACGCAGTATTTT. Protein product: CASSASQLAGVGDTQYF.

There are many counts of this clonotype. The chain is built from TRBV5-1 and TRBJ2-5; D remains unclear. Germline V gene data show CDR1 as SGHRS and CDR2 as YFSETQ. The CDR3 is 14 amino acids. V gave up 0 bases and J gave up 2 bases, with 8 bases separating them. CDR3 in amino acids: CASSLEAQQETQYF. In DNA, the CDR3 is TGCGCCAGCAGCTTGGAGGCCCAACAAGAGACCCAGTACTTC.

The chain couples TRBV7-6 to TRBJ2-3; 8 bases are shared with TRBD1. The CDR3 totals 15 residues. In germline, CDR1 is SGHVS, CDR2 FNYEAQ. J was trimmed by 5 bases and V by 1 base; bases with no gene match: 5. In DNA, the CDR3 is TGTGCCAGCAGCTTAGGGTCCGACAGGGGAGATACGCAGTATTTT. It translates to CASSLGSDRGDTQYF.

The V gene is TRBV14, the J gene TRBJ2-3; D gene ambiguous. The germline gives CDR1 SGHDN, CDR2 FVKESK. CDR3 size: 12 residues. The ends were cut back, 1 base at V and 4 bases at J, with 3 bases in the middle. The CDR3 DNA sequence: TGTGCCAGCAGCCAAGTCCCAGATACGCAGTATTTT. Amino acid sequence: CASSQVPDTQYF. The full variable domain, completed using reference TRBV14 and TRBJ2-3, is EAGVTQFPSHSVIEKGQTVTLRCDPISGHDNLYWYRRVMGKEIKFLLHFVKESKQDESGMPNNRFLAERTGGTYSTLKVQPAELEDSGVYFCASSQVPDTQYFGPGTRLTVL.

The rearrangement uses TRBV12-3 or TRBV12-4 and TRBJ2-5; 7 bases line up with TRBD2. J lost 5 bases, V lost 6 bases, and 6 bases had no gene match. The CDR3 contains 13 residues. CDR3 DNA: TGTGCCAGCAGAGGACTAGGAGGGGAGACCCAGTACTTC. This codes for CASRGLGGETQYF.

The rearrangement joins TRBV9 to TRBJ2-1; no reliable D call. The CDR3 length is 11 residues. V lost 0 bases, J lost 10 bases, and 5 bases lay in between. Germline CDR1 reads SGDLS; CDR2 reads YYNGEE. The CDR3 region has the DNA TGTGCCAGCAGCGTAGATACGGAGCAGTTCTTC. Its translation is CASSVDTEQFF.

The V and J genes are TRBV6-2 or TRBV6-3 and TRBJ1-2; possibly TRBD1 for D (5 bases). Germline V gene sequence: CDR1 MNHEY, CDR2 SVGEGT. The ends were cut back, 5 bases at V and 7 bases at J, with 11 bases in the middle. The length of the CDR3 is 12 residues. The CDR3 is CASSLEGFGYTF. The DNA of the CDR3 is TGTGCCAGCAGTCTCGAGGGGTTTGGCTACACCTTC.

This clonotype was picked up a small number of times. The chain uses TRBV20-1 and TRBJ2-7; D may correspond to TRBD1 or TRBD2 (5 bases each). The V and J ends lost 6 bases and 5 bases respectively, with 17 bases between them. This CDR3 contains 13 residues. Germline V CDR1 and CDR2: DFQATT, SNEGSKA (reference sequence). CDR3 region: CSARTGGSDEQYF. In DNA, the CDR3 is TGCAGTGCCCGAACTGGGGGATCCGACGAGCAGTACTTC.

This clonotype was observed a few times. The rearrangement joins TRBV7-9 to TRBJ2-1, with 7 positions matching TRBD2. This CDR3 contains 17 residues. V was clipped by 4 bases and J by 7 bases; unmatched bases: 16. CDR1 SEHNR and CDR2 FQNEAQ come from the germline V gene (reference sequence). The CDR3 sequence is CASSSAGGREWSNEQFF. In DNA, the CDR3 is TGTGCCAGCAGCTCCGCCGGGGGGAGGGAGTGGAGTAATGAGCAGTTCTTC.

The chain combines TRBV25-1 with TRBJ1-2, with D maybe TRBD1 (5 bases). This CDR3 comprises 14 residues. Germline CDR1 reads MGHDK; CDR2 reads SYGVNS. V lost 5 bases, J lost 4 bases, and 14 bases lay in between. CDR3 residues: CASSNGGIVYGYTF. The CDR3 DNA reads as TGTGCCAGCAGTAACGGGGGTATTGTCTATGGCTACACCTTC.

The gene calls are TRBV5-6 and TRBJ2-1, with TRBD2 identical over 9 bases. The CDR3 runs 13 residues. V shed 9 bases and J 3 bases; nucleotides not matched to a gene: 4. Germline V CDR1 and CDR2: SGHDT, YYEEEE. The CDR3: CATGLASYNEQFF. As DNA, the CDR3 is TGTGCCACAGGACTAGCGAGCTACAATGAGCAGTTCTTC.

The rearrangement links TRBV29-1 to TRBJ2-7; 8 positions match TRBD2. Per germline, CDR1 SQVTM and CDR2 ANQGSEA. The CDR3 spans 12 residues. The V gene end was trimmed by 4 bases and the J gene end by 9 bases; junction bases not matched to a gene: 8. CDR3 protein: CSVGVAGNGQYV. The CDR3 nucleotides are TGCAGCGTTGGAGTAGCGGGGAATGGGCAGTACGTC.

The chain recombines TRBV7-6 with TRBJ2-5, with D tentatively TRBD2 (5 bases). The CDR3 consists of 14 residues. The V end was cut by 5 bases, the J end by 2 bases, with 12 bases between. Germline CDR1 SGHVS, CDR2 FNYEAQ. The CDR3 loop is CASSNTGNQETQYF. In DNA form, the CDR3 reads TGTGCCAGCAGCAATACCGGGAATCAAGAGACCCAGTACTTC.

The chain has TRBV4-3 and TRBJ2-1; D might be TRBD1 (6 bases). The CDR3 has 15 amino acids. Germline loops: CDR1 LGHNA, CDR2 YSLEER. V was cut by 0 bases and J by 9 bases, with 15 bases left in between. The CDR3 here is CASSQDNQGFGEQFF. The CDR3 DNA is TGCGCCAGCAGCCAAGATAATCAGGGGTTTGGTGAGCAGTTCTTC.

This chain links TRBV14 with TRBJ2-7, with TRBD1 identical over 7 bases. The CDR3 contains 14 residues. Germline loops: CDR1 SGHDN, CDR2 FVKESK. The V segment lost 2 bases and the J segment 4 bases; nucleotides outside the gene matches: 5. The chain's CDR3 is CASSQFRGRYEQYF. In DNA form, the CDR3 reads TGTGCCAGCAGCCAATTTAGGGGGCGGTACGAGCAGTACTTC. Based on the CDR3 plus reference TRBV14 and TRBJ2-7, the full variable domain is EAGVTQFPSHSVIEKGQTVTLRCDPISGHDNLYWYRRVMGKEIKFLLHFVKESKQDESGMPNNRFLAERTGGTYSTLKVQPAELEDSGVYFCASSQFRGRYEQYFGPGTRLTVT.

This clonotype occurred a few times. This chain connects TRBV12-3 or TRBV12-4 to TRBJ2-1; the D gene is possibly TRBD2 (6 bases). Trimming cost V 5 bases and J 10 bases, with 27 bases left between them. The CDR3 is 17 amino acids. This CDR3 is CASSKPLAEAARGEQFF. The CDR3 coding sequence is TGTGCCAGCAGTAAACCTTTAGCGGAGGCTGCCCGGGGCGAGCAGTTCTTC.

CDR3 sequence: CSARWTSGTLTDTQYF. CDR3 DNA: TGCAGTGCTAGGTGGACTAGCGGAACTCTCACAGATACGCAGTATTTT. The V and J genes are TRBV20-1 and TRBJ2-3; TRBD2 agrees at 10 bases. Germline V gene sequence: CDR1 DFQATT, CDR2 SNEGSKA (reference sequence). This CDR3 is 16 amino acids long. Germline trimming cut 3 bases from V and 2 bases from J; bases unmatched to any gene: 8.

V is TRBV5-1 and J is TRBJ2-5, with TRBD2 matching 14 bases. J gave up 5 bases and V 5 bases, and 8 bases lay outside the gene matches. The V gene's germline CDR1 is SGHRS and CDR2 YFSETQ. This CDR3 is built from 16 residues. The CDR3 DNA reads TGCGCCAGCAGTATCGGACTAGCGGGAGGCGGTGAGACCCAGTACTTC. It translates to CASSIGLAGGGETQYF.

A few counts support this clonotype. V usage is TRBV5-6 and J usage is TRBJ2-3; D is uncertain. This CDR3 is 14 amino acids long. V lost 2 bases and J lost 6, with 13 bases in between. The V gene's germline CDR1 is SGHDT and CDR2 YYEEEE. The CDR3 sequence is CASSLYYAPDTQYF. CDR3 nucleotide sequence: TGTGCCAGCAGCTTATACTACGCCCCGGATACGCAGTATTTT. Drawing the rest from reference TRBV5-6 and TRBJ2-3, the complete variable domain is DAGVTQSPTHLIKTRGQQVTLRCSPKSGHDTVSWYQQALGQGPQFIFQYYEEEERQRGNFPDRFSGHQFPNYSSELNVNALLLGDSALYLCASSLYYAPDTQYFGPGTRLTVL.

Only a few counts were recorded for this clonotype. Written as DNA, the CDR3 is TGTGCCAGCAGCTACGCACCAGGGACGGGAATTCTAAACGAGCAGTACTTC. Translating gives CASSYAPGTGILNEQYF. This rearrangement joins TRBV28 to TRBJ2-7; the D gene could be TRBD1 or TRBD2 (5 bases each). The CDR3 runs 17 residues. In germline, CDR1 is MDHEN, CDR2 SYDVKM. V dropped 6 bases and J dropped 5 bases, with 26 bases sitting between them.

This clonotype was detected ten times or more. The rearrangement joins TRBV28 to TRBJ2-1, with TRBD2 identical over 12 bases. The V gene's germline CDR1 is MDHEN and CDR2 SYDVKM. V was pared by 4 bases and J by 8 bases, with 3 bases of the junction left unmatched. The CDR3 has 14 residues. The CDR3 nucleotides are TGTGCCAGCAGTTCGACTAGCGGGAGTGATGAGCAGTTCTTC. This gives the protein CASSSTSGSDEQFF.

Only a few counts were recorded for this clonotype. The V gene is TRBV6-2 or TRBV6-3, the J gene TRBJ2-7; D call uncertain. The CDR3 contains 15 residues. CDR1 MNHEY and CDR2 SVGEGT come from the germline V gene. Trimming stripped 6 bases from V and 0 bases from J, with 15 bases between. CDR3 loop: CASRDAIETSYEQYV. The CDR3 bases are TGTGCCAGCAGGGACGCAATCGAGACCTCCTACGAGCAGTACGTC.

The genes are TRBV12-3 or TRBV12-4 and TRBJ2-2; D possibly corresponds to TRBD1 (5 bases). The CDR3 covers 14 residues. Trimming pared 0 bases from V and 6 bases from J, leaving 8 bases between. In DNA, the CDR3 is TGTGCCAGCAGTTTAGCGCAGGGCGCCGGGGAGCTGTTTTTT. Encoded protein: CASSLAQGAGELFF.

To note about this clonotype: A much larger clone lies a single base off, so this may be a read error. This chain joins TRBV25-1 and TRBJ2-5, with D uncertain. V gave up 3 bases and J gave up 1 base, with 9 bases separating them. The CDR3 is 14 residues long. CDR1 is MGHDK and CDR2 is SYGVNS in the germline V gene. CDR3 DNA: TGTGCCAGCAGTGACAGGAGATTCCAAGAGACCCAGTACTTC. Protein product: CASSDRRFQETQYF.